One and the same sample provided the 14 T cell receptor beta chains below, sequenced in a study of cytomegalovirus exposure and HLA in healthy donors. The study ran its PCR with 60 Vbeta and 13 Jbeta primers. Produced via immunoSEQ multiplex PCR; TCRdb's table is partial and in-frame only. The sample yields under 200,000 clones, roughly 80% seen once. Input material: PBMCs. All receptors derive from a young man in good health and CMV-seronegative.

This clone occurred a few times. This sequence joins TRBV9 and TRBJ2-7; D gene ambiguous. V was shortened by 0 bases and J by 0 bases, with 7 bases between the two germline ends. From germline, CDR1 is SGDLS and CDR2 YYNGEE. The CDR3 spans 14 residues. CDR3 sequence: CASSVGSSSYEQYF. In DNA, the CDR3 is TGTGCCAGCAGCGTAGGGTCTAGCTCCTACGAGCAGTACTTC.

This sequence joins TRBV28 and TRBJ2-7; D is ambiguous. Germline V gene sequence: CDR1 MDHEN, CDR2 SYDVKM. V lost 7 bases to trimming and J lost 2 bases, with 12 bases between them. CDR3 length: 13 residues. The CDR3 protein is CASKEHGAYEQYF. The CDR3 DNA reads as TGTGCCAGCAAAGAACACGGAGCCTACGAGCAGTACTTC.

The gene calls are TRBV11-2 and TRBJ2-7; 10 nucleotides match TRBD2. This CDR3 is 15 amino acids long. CDR1 and CDR2 from the germline V gene are SGHAT and FQNNGV. V was clipped by 2 bases and J by 4 bases; unmatched bases: 5. The CDR3 is CASSLSRTSGYEQYF. The CDR3 DNA reads TGTGCCAGCAGCTTAAGCAGGACTAGCGGTTACGAGCAGTACTTC.

A few counts support this clone. The V call is TRBV6-5, the J call TRBJ2-5; D unclear. CDR3 length: 14 residues. The V gene's germline CDR1 is MNHEY and CDR2 SVGAGI. The V gene lost 0 bases and the J gene lost 1 base, with 6 bases spanning the gap. CDR3: CASSYSRIQETQYF. CDR3 DNA: TGTGCCAGCAGTTACTCGAGAATCCAAGAGACCCAGTACTTC.

The rearrangement uses TRBV5-6 and TRBJ2-7; D unresolved. This CDR3 contains 16 residues. The germline V and J ends were trimmed by 4 bases and 1 base, with 18 bases remaining between them. Germline loops: CDR1 SGHDT, CDR2 YYEEEE. The CDR3 DNA follows: TGTGCCAGCAGCACCGTATGGCAGCGCCTTTCCTACGAGCAGTACTTC. Protein: CASSTVWQRLSYEQYF.

The rearrangement links TRBV6-5 to TRBJ2-3; 11 nucleotides match TRBD2. CDR3 length equals 15 residues. The V and J ends lost 6 bases and 5 bases, in that order; junction bases with no gene match: 7. The germline V gene encodes CDR1 MNHEY and CDR2 SVGAGI. DNA of the CDR3: TGTGCCAGCAGAAATAGCGGGGGGGCCTTAGATACGCAGTATTTT. This gives the protein CASRNSGGALDTQYF.

This sequence joins TRBV27 and TRBJ2-1; 16 bases are shared with TRBD2. After removal of 4 bases from V and 2 bases from J, the junction contained 2 bases not matched to a gene. The V gene's germline CDR1 is MNHEY and CDR2 SMNVEV (reference sequence). The CDR3 spans 17 residues. This CDR3 is CASSSGLAGGPYNEQFF. CDR3 in DNA: TGTGCCAGCAGTTCGGGACTAGCGGGAGGGCCCTACAATGAGCAGTTCTTC.

The rearrangement joins TRBV11-2 to TRBJ1-2; D is possibly TRBD1 (5 bases). The length of the CDR3 is 12 residues. V was shortened by 7 bases and J by 9 bases, with 15 bases between the two germline ends. Germline V lookup: CDR1 SGHAT, CDR2 FQNNGV. CDR3 DNA: TGTGCCAGCACCGGGGGGGGGTGGAGCTACACCTTC. Translating gives CASTGGGWSYTF.

The J gene is TRBJ2-5, the V gene TRBV7-6, with TRBD1 matching 9 bases. Germline V gene data show CDR1 as SGHVS and CDR2 as FNYEAQ. The CDR3 runs to 14 residues. After removal of 5 bases from V and 9 bases from J, the junction contained 10 bases not matched to a gene. The CDR3 nucleotides are TGTGCCAGCAGCCCAACAGGGGGCAGGGAGGCCCAGTACTTC. This encodes CASSPTGGREAQYF.

This clone turned up a few times. V gene TRBV28 combines with J gene TRBJ1-5, with a possible D match to TRBD1 (5 bases). Germline CDR1 and CDR2: MDHEN and SYDVKM. CDR3 length equals 14 residues. V was cut by 6 bases and J by 7 bases, with 16 bases left in between. This chain's CDR3 is CASSQRAGMQPQHF. CDR3 nucleotide sequence: TGTGCCAGCAGCCAAAGGGCAGGGATGCAGCCCCAGCATTTT.

The chain has TRBV9 and TRBJ2-3; D remains ambiguous. The germline V gene has CDR1 SGDLS and CDR2 YYNGEE. The CDR3 has 15 amino acids. V was trimmed by 2 bases and J by 6 bases, leaving 16 bases between them. CDR3 DNA sequence: TGTGCCAGCAGCGTCGACCGACTGCCCCGGGATACGCAGTATTTT. Protein product: CASSVDRLPRDTQYF.

This clone was seen only a few times. The chain uses TRBV28 and TRBJ2-2; 11 bases agree with TRBD1. Germline CDR1 and CDR2: MDHEN and SYDVKM. The CDR3 is 16 amino acids. The J segment lost 5 bases and the V segment lost 4 bases, leaving 6 bases of the junction unmatched. CDR3 protein: CASSSPGDRGTGELFF. Written as DNA, the CDR3 is TGTGCCAGCAGTTCTCCCGGGGACAGGGGGACCGGGGAGCTGTTTTTT.

Comments on this clone: At one end, the junction sequence differs from germline, possibly due to a read error. The chain joins TRBV7-9 to TRBJ1-2; 10 bases line up with TRBD1. The CDR3 is 17 residues long. Germline V gives CDR1 SEHNR, CDR2 FQNEAQ (reference sequence). The CDR3 protein is CSSSYLASGTGDFGYTF. The CDR3 bases are TGTTCCAGCAGCTATCTCGCCTCGGGGACAGGGGACTTCGGCTACACCTTC.

This chain joins TRBV2 and TRBJ1-5; D is uncertain. CDR3 size: 16 residues. CDR1 and CDR2 from the germline V gene are SNHLY and FYNNEI. V gave up 6 bases and J gave up 4 bases, with 19 bases separating them. The DNA for the CDR3 is TGTGCCAGCAGCCACACGACACCCGCGGGGAATCAGCCCCAGCATTTT. Translating it yields CASSHTTPAGNQPQHF. The whole variable domain, remainder taken from reference TRBV2 and TRBJ1-5, is EPEVTQTPSHQVTQMGQEVILRCVPISNHLYFYWYRQILGQKVEFLVSFYNNEISEKSEIFDDQFSVERPDGSNFTLKIRSTKLEDSAMYFCASSHTTPAGNQPQHFGDGTRLSIL.